These 2 T cell receptor beta chains share one sample of origin, sequenced in a study of blood T cell repertoires in COVID-19. Method: immunoSEQ multiplex PCR; TCRdb's copy keeps in-frame clones and lacks some. The sample gives hundreds of thousands of clones, over 75% of which show up once; around 1.1% is in the top ten. Sequences were obtained from PBMCs or T cells enriched from blood (not recorded which). These receptors were obtained from a man aged 25 to 45 who had recovered from COVID-19.

The gene calls are TRBV5-6 and TRBJ2-1; 11 bases line up with TRBD2. Trimming removed 4 bases from V and 7 bases from J; junction bases left unmatched: 7. This CDR3 is built from 15 residues. Germline values: CDR1 SGHDT, CDR2 YYEEEE. The CDR3 loop is CASSVLAGGPNEQFF. Here the CDR3 DNA reads TGTGCCAGCAGCGTGTTAGCGGGAGGGCCAAATGAGCAGTTCTTC.

The V and J genes are TRBV7-9 and TRBJ1-4; D is perhaps TRBD1 (5 bases). V gave up 2 bases and J gave up 3 bases, with 10 bases separating them. CDR3 length: 15 amino acids. Germline CDR1 reads SEHNR; CDR2 reads FQNEAQ (reference sequence). This chain's CDR3 is CASSLPGVANEKLFF. CDR3 sequence (DNA): TGTGCCAGCAGCTTACCGGGGGTAGCTAATGAAAAACTGTTTTTT.